The 16 T cell receptor beta chains listed next were all sequenced from one sample in a study of neurological immune-mediated disorders. TCRdb redid the calling of the 5' RACE reads with MiXCR, one entry per CDR3 protein. The data show 65,000 to 90,000 distinct CDR3 sequences, less than 5.5% seen once. Sequences were obtained from PBMCs. The receptors were gathered from a woman under 40 with multiple sclerosis.

This clonotype has ten or more counts. This chain uses TRBV7-8 with TRBJ2-7; possibly TRBD1 for D (6 bases). Per the germline V gene, CDR1 is SGHVS and CDR2 is FQNEAQ. Trimming took off 1 base at V and 2 bases at J, with 12 bases between the two ends. The CDR3 covers 15 residues. CDR3 sequence reads: CASSLGSQGTYEQYV. The CDR3 DNA sequence: TGTGCCAGCAGCTTAGGCTCGCAGGGGACCTACGAGCAGTACGTC.

This clonotype was seen many times. The J gene is TRBJ1-5, the V gene TRBV3-1; maybe TRBD1 (5 bases). The CDR3 loop spans 15 amino acids. CDR1 is LGHDT and CDR2 is YNNKEL in the germline V gene (reference sequence). V was clipped by 3 bases and J by 1 base, with 10 bases between them. The CDR3 region has the DNA TGTGCCAGCAGCCACTCGGGGGGGAGCAATCAGCCCCAGCATTTT. As protein: CASSHSGGSNQPQHF.

This clonotype has just a few counts. A much more abundant neighbour one base away suggests this may be a read error. The chain recombines TRBV3-1 with TRBJ1-6; D uncertain. Per germline, CDR1 LGHDT and CDR2 YNNKEL (reference sequence). This CDR3 has 12 residues. The CDR3 DNA follows: TGTGCCAGCAGCTTACCTGATTCACCCCTCAACTTT. It translates to CASSLPDSPLNF.

Ten or more counts support this clonotype. The rearrangement joins TRBV12-3 or TRBV12-4 to TRBJ1-5, with 7 bases identical to TRBD1. V lost 5 bases and J lost 1; bases outside the gene matches: 8. The CDR3 spans 16 residues. CDR3 region: CASSPWTGRSNQPQHF. The DNA for the CDR3 is TGTGCCAGCAGTCCGTGGACAGGTCGAAGCAATCAGCCCCAGCATTTT.

This clonotype was observed a handful of times. V gene TRBV20-1 combines with J gene TRBJ2-1; D uncertain. Germline V gives CDR1 DFQATT, CDR2 SNEGSKA (reference sequence). The CDR3 sequence is 14 residues long. Deletions cut 2 bases from V and 7 bases from J, with 15 bases between. Written as DNA, the CDR3 is TGCAGTGCTAGACGCGAGTCTCGCTGGAATGAGCAGTTCTTC. Its translation: CSARRESRWNEQFF.

Ten or more counts support this clonotype. For the CDR3, the DNA is TGTGCCAGCAGCTTTGAAATACTGGGGGCCAACGTCCTGACTTTC. This translates into CASSFEILGANVLTF. This sequence joins TRBV5-6 and TRBJ2-6; no reliable D call. This CDR3 contains 15 residues. The V gene lost 2 bases and the J gene lost 4 bases, with 10 bases spanning the gap. Germline V gene sequence: CDR1 SGHDT, CDR2 YYEEEE.

This clonotype appeared many times. The chain has TRBV5-1 and TRBJ2-7; 11 nucleotides align to TRBD2. The CDR3 has 15 residues. Germline CDR1 reads SGHRS; CDR2 reads YFSETQ. The trim removed 7 bases at V and 1 base at J, leaving 7 bases unmatched. CDR3 loop: CASSPVAGGSYEQYF. CDR3 sequence (DNA): TGCGCCAGCTCCCCCGTAGCGGGAGGGTCCTACGAGCAGTACTTC.

This clonotype was seen at least ten times. The chain employs TRBV14 and TRBJ1-2; tentative D call: TRBD1 (6 bases). Germline V gene sequence: CDR1 SGHDN, CDR2 FVKESK. The CDR3 is 18 amino acids. V lost 5 bases, J lost 4 bases, and 26 bases lay in between. The CDR3 DNA is TGTGCCAGCAGCGAAAGTCGATTAGGTTCCAGGGGCTTCTATGGCTACACCTTC. This encodes CASSESRLGSRGFYGYTF.

This clonotype was counted many times. The J gene is TRBJ2-5, the V gene TRBV15; 8 bases are a match to TRBD1. V dropped 1 base and J dropped 10; count of bases not matched to a gene: 11. This CDR3 has 15 residues. Germline V gene lookup returns CDR1 LNHNV and CDR2 YYDKDF (reference sequence). The CDR3 bases are TGTGCCACCAGCAGAGCAGGGGGCCCTGTGTTTGACCAGTACTTC. This codes for CATSRAGGPVFDQYF.

The CDR3 is CSASSPGQFRDTIYF. As DNA, the CDR3 is TGCAGTGCTAGCTCACCTGGACAGTTTAGGGACACCATATATTTT. The rearrangement joins TRBV20-1 to TRBJ1-3; possible D gene TRBD1, 6 bases. This CDR3 contains 15 residues. Per germline, CDR1 DFQATT and CDR2 SNEGSKA (reference sequence). The ends were cut back, 3 bases at V and 8 bases at J, with 20 bases in the middle.

This clonotype was detected ten times or more. The V and J genes are TRBV5-1 and TRBJ2-7; 11 nucleotides line up with TRBD1. J gave up 7 bases and V 5 bases, and 11 bases lay outside the gene matches. The CDR3 extends over 15 amino acids. CDR1 SGHRS and CDR2 YFSETQ come from the germline V gene. This CDR3 reads CASSFSGTGGEEQYF. CDR3 nucleotide sequence: TGCGCCAGCAGTTTTTCCGGGACAGGGGGTGAAGAGCAGTACTTC. Full variable domain (remainder filled in from reference TRBV5-1 and TRBJ2-7): KAGVTQTPRYLIKTRGQQVTLSCSPISGHRSVSWYQQTPGQGLQFLFEYFSETQRNKGNFPGRFSGRQFSNSRSEMNVSTLELGDSALYLCASSFSGTGGEEQYFGPGTRLTVT.

Of note for this clonotype: Mismatch with germline at one junction end may stem from a read error. This chain links TRBV5-1 with TRBJ1-2; D is possibly TRBD1 (5 bases). CDR3 length: 12 residues. Per the germline V gene, CDR1 is SGHRS and CDR2 is YFSETQ. The CDR3 nucleotides read TGCGACAGCGCGGGGCTTAACTATGGCTACACCTTC. It translates to CDSAGLNYGYTF.

At least ten counts were recorded for this clonotype. CDR3 region: CSATTSVLYEQYF. As DNA, the CDR3 is TGCAGTGCCACCACTAGCGTGCTCTACGAGCAGTACTTC. J is TRBJ2-7 and V is TRBV20-1, with 7 bases aligning to TRBD2. The junction had 8 bases not matched to a gene; V was cut back by 6 bases and J by 3 bases. CDR1 DFQATT and CDR2 SNEGSKA come from the germline V gene (reference sequence). This CDR3 spans 13 amino acids.

The V call is TRBV20-1, the J call TRBJ1-1, with 7 bases lining up with TRBD1. Germline CDR1 DFQATT, CDR2 SNEGSKA (reference sequence). V lost 8 bases to trimming and J lost 9 bases; unmatched junction nucleotides: 9. CDR3 length equals 11 residues. The CDR3 DNA sequence: TGCAGTAGCTTCAGGGACAGTAAAGCTTTCTTT. It encodes CSSFRDSKAFF.

In this sample, this clonotype turned up many times. This chain links TRBV7-8 with TRBJ2-3; the D is unclear. CDR3 length: 13 amino acids. From germline, CDR1 is SGHVS and CDR2 FQNEAQ. Trimming removed 5 bases at V and 4 bases at J, with 10 bases between. CDR3 protein: CASSPPLADTQYF. The CDR3 bases are TGTGCCAGCAGCCCCCCCTTAGCAGATACGCAGTATTTT. Full variable domain (rest looked up from reference TRBV7-8 and TRBJ2-3): GAGVSQSPRYKVAKRGQDVALRCDPISGHVSLFWYQQALGQGPEFLTYFQNEAQLDKSGLPSDRFFAERPEGSVSTLKIQRTQQEDSAVYLCASSPPLADTQYFGPGTRLTVL.

The table lists this clonotype with many counts. A clone one base away is much larger, so this may be a read error. The CDR3: CSARVANTKGYTF. Here the CDR3 DNA reads TGCAGTGCTAGAGTTGCGAATACGAAAGGCTACACCTTC. The V gene is TRBV20-1, the J gene TRBJ1-2; D is undetermined. CDR1 DFQATT and CDR2 SNEGSKA come from the germline V gene (reference sequence). CDR3 length equals 13 residues. With 1 base removed from V and 8 bases from J, the gap between germline ends came to 14 bases.